Included here is one T cell receptor (beta chain) sequence, with context. Its specificity is unknown. A roughly 120-subject validation cohort, separate from the roughly 700-subject first cohort, supplied the donors. Repertoires were generated with immunoSEQ multiplex PCR, while TCRdb's copy carries only in-frame clones and drops some. Found here are over 110,000 clones, approximately 86% of them singletons; the top ten hold 8.5% to 9.5%. The sample comes from a study of cytomegalovirus exposure and HLA in healthy donors. V lost 6 bases and J lost 5; bases outside the gene matches: 9. The germline V gene encodes CDR1 MNHEY and CDR2 SVGAGI. The CDR3 runs to 14 residues. Findings and caveats of the study: Cytomegalovirus association was listed for 164 TCR beta chains.

The sequenced sample was PBMCs. The TCR comes from a man younger than 35 in good health and CMV-seropositive. This chain uses TRBV6-5 with TRBJ2-7; 8 nucleotides align to TRBD1. CDR3 protein: CASSQGTGRDEQYF. The DNA for the CDR3 is TGTGCCAGCAGCCAAGGGACAGGTCGAGACGAGCAGTACTTC.